These 23 T cell receptor beta chains originate from one sample sequenced in a study of post-analysis software for immune sequencing data. Study-wide results and limits: With TRBV5-6, TRBV5-1 and TRBV20-1 included, about five TRBV segments were more frequent in patients than in controls.

No antigen is known for these receptors. The library was made from cDNA and included unique molecular identifiers. TCRdb analysed the PCR reads with MiXCR anew, one entry per CDR3 protein. Of about 770,000 distinct CDR3 sequences in the sample, around 42% were seen once. Sequenced sample: blood. Receptors were obtained from a girl between 10 and 17 years old with multiple sclerosis.

The chain uses TRBV20-1 and TRBJ2-3, with D possibly being TRBD1 or TRBD2 (5 bases each). The V and J ends lost 5 bases and 5 bases respectively, with 11 bases between them. The CDR3 runs 12 residues. Germline values: CDR1 DFQATT, CDR2 SNEGSKA (reference sequence). In DNA, the CDR3 is TGCAGTGCTGCCGGTGGGGGAGATACGCAGTATTTT. Translation gives CSAAGGGDTQYF.

This clonotype came up a few times. V usage is TRBV7-6 and J usage is TRBJ2-3; 7 nucleotides match TRBD2. The length of the CDR3 is 15 residues. Germline V gene lookup returns CDR1 SGHVS and CDR2 FNYEAQ. The V segment lost 1 base and the J segment 3 bases; nucleotides outside the gene matches: 4. The CDR3 nucleotides are TGTGCCAGCAGCTTAGGGGGCGGGAGAACAGATACGCAGTATTTT. It yields the protein CASSLGGGRTDTQYF.

V gene TRBV19 combines with J gene TRBJ1-1, with D maybe TRBD1 (5 bases). Germline CDR1 is LNHDA and CDR2 is SQIVND (reference sequence). The CDR3 extends over 15 amino acids. V lost 7 bases and J lost 1, with 16 bases in between. The CDR3 is CASTPTDRANTEAFF. CDR3 DNA: TGTGCCAGTACCCCAACAGACAGAGCGAACACTGAAGCTTTCTTT.

This chain uses TRBV12-3 or TRBV12-4 with TRBJ2-1; D is tentatively TRBD1 or TRBD2 (5 bases each). CDR3 size: 15 residues. Trimming shortened V by 6 bases and J by 0 bases, and 12 bases separated the two germline ends. CDR3 sequence (DNA): TGTGCCAGCAGCGGGACGCCCAGCTCCTACAATGAGCAGTTCTTC. Translation gives CASSGTPSSYNEQFF.

V gene TRBV29-1 combines with J gene TRBJ2-5; the D is unclear. This CDR3 is built from 13 residues. From germline, CDR1 is SQVTM and CDR2 ANQGSEA. V gave up 5 bases and J gave up 2 bases, with 12 bases separating them. The DNA for the CDR3 is TGCAGCGTTAAGCCACAGAAACAAGAGACCCAGTACTTC. Translating gives CSVKPQKQETQYF.

Of note for this clonotype: At one boundary the junction diverges from the germline segment, which might be a read error. The V and J genes are TRBV20-1 and TRBJ2-7, with D possibly being TRBD2 (6 bases). The end of the DNA is better explained by TRBJ2-5, so the J call may be wrong. This CDR3 has 19 residues. The germline gives CDR1 DFQATT, CDR2 SNEGSKA (reference sequence). The CDR3 DNA is TGCGGTGCTAGGGGCTGGGGCCACCTCGGGGGAGCCAATGTGGAGACCCAGTACTTC. Amino acids: CGARGWGHLGGANVETQYF.

This chain links TRBV7-9 with TRBJ2-4, with 9 positions matching TRBD1. Trimming at V came to 2 bases and at J to 2 bases, leaving 7 bases not matched to a gene. The V gene's germline CDR1 is SEHNR and CDR2 FQNEAQ (reference sequence). CDR3 length: 17 residues. In nucleotides, the CDR3 is TGTGCCAGCAGCTTATTACAGGGGGCCATATCCAAAAACATTCAGTACTTC. Protein: CASSLLQGAISKNIQYF. The variable domain in full, with the rest retrieved from reference TRBV7-9 and TRBJ2-4, is DTGVSQNPRHKITKRGQNVTFRCDPISEHNRLYWYRQTLGQGPEFLTYFQNEAQLEKSRLLSDRFSAERPKGSFSTLEIQRTEQGDSAMYLCASSLLQGAISKNIQYFGAGTRLSVL.

The V call is TRBV12-5, the J call TRBJ2-7; 8 bases align to TRBD2. Germline V gene data show CDR1 as LGHNT and CDR2 as FRNRAP. This CDR3 contains 14 residues. Trimming at V came to 7 bases and at J to 0 bases, leaving 5 bases not matched to a gene. CDR3: CASATGGVSYEQYF. The CDR3 DNA reads as TGTGCTAGTGCCACCGGGGGGGTCTCCTACGAGCAGTACTTC.

This sequence joins TRBV5-1 and TRBJ2-7; either TRBD1 or TRBD2 may supply D (5 bases each). Trimming took 4 bases from V and 0 from J, leaving 14 bases between them. The CDR3 length is 15 residues. The germline gives CDR1 SGHRS, CDR2 YFSETQ. The CDR3 region has the DNA TGCGCCAGCAGCCGCCGGGACCCGAGCTCCTACGAGCAGTACTTC. Protein sequence: CASSRRDPSSYEQYF.

There are a few counts of this clonotype. The V call is TRBV27, the J call TRBJ1-6; tentative D call: TRBD1 (5 bases). CDR1 MNHEY and CDR2 SMNVEV come from the germline V gene (reference sequence). Deletions cut 7 bases from V and 3 bases from J, with 10 bases between. The CDR3 contains 14 residues. The CDR3 here is CASTGGFYNSPLHF. Written as DNA, the CDR3 is TGTGCCAGCACTGGGGGTTTCTATAATTCACCCCTCCACTTT.

The chain links TRBV29-1 to TRBJ1-1, with D perhaps matching TRBD1 (5 bases). The CDR3 is made up of 10 amino acids. With 4 bases removed from V and 8 bases from J, the gap between germline ends came to 8 bases. Germline CDR1 reads SQVTM; CDR2 reads ANQGSEA. The CDR3 is CSVGDGEAFF. CDR3 bases: TGCAGCGTTGGGGACGGGGAAGCTTTCTTT.

The rearrangement links TRBV7-9 to TRBJ1-1; weak D call: TRBD1 (6 bases). Germline V lookup: CDR1 SEHNR, CDR2 FQNEAQ (reference sequence). The CDR3 covers 18 residues. V shed 5 bases and J shed 1 base, with 23 bases lying between them. The CDR3: CASSPSGGGGGQNTEAFF. The CDR3 DNA sequence: TGTGCCAGCAGCCCGTCCGGGGGGGGTGGGGGACAGAACACTGAAGCTTTCTTT.

The V call is TRBV4-3, the J call TRBJ1-2; D is perhaps TRBD1 (5 bases). The germline V gene encodes CDR1 LGHNA and CDR2 YSLEER. V gave up 2 bases and J gave up 7 bases, with 14 bases separating them. The CDR3 has 14 residues. CDR3 amino acids: CASSQRPPRGGYTF. The CDR3 DNA is TGCGCCAGCAGCCAACGACCTCCGAGGGGTGGCTACACCTTC.

The chain links TRBV6-5 to TRBJ2-1; 8 bases are shared with TRBD2. This CDR3 has 16 amino acids. The trim removed 6 bases at V and 2 bases at J, leaving 9 bases unmatched. Germline V lookup: CDR1 MNHEY, CDR2 SVGAGI. For the CDR3, the DNA is TGTGCCAGCAGCCACCCCACTAGCGGAGCCTACAATGAGCAGTTCTTC. As protein: CASSHPTSGAYNEQFF.

The CDR3 sequence: CASGDTGQGRNEKLFF. CDR3 in DNA: TGTGCCAGCGGAGACACGGGACAGGGTAGGAATGAAAAACTGTTTTTT. The chain combines TRBV6-5 with TRBJ1-4; 9 bases fit TRBD1. The CDR3 is made up of 16 amino acids. CDR1 and CDR2 (germline): MNHEY, SVGAGI. V shed 8 bases and J 5 bases; nucleotides not matched to a gene: 12.

The chain carries TRBV6-1 and TRBJ2-1; D is perhaps TRBD1 or TRBD2 (5 bases each). CDR3 size: 15 residues. V was pared by 6 bases and J by 5 bases, with 17 bases between. Germline CDR1 and CDR2: MNHNS and SASEGT. CDR3 sequence (DNA): TGTGCCAGCAGCGCCCTTCTTGGGGGAAACAATGAGCAGTTCTTC. Translation: CASSALLGGNNEQFF.

The gene calls are TRBV30 and TRBJ1-2; possible D gene TRBD1, 5 bases. CDR1 is GTSNPN and CDR2 is SVGIG in the germline V gene (reference sequence). CDR3 size: 13 residues. Trimming shortened V by 6 bases and J by 6 bases, and 17 bases separated the two germline ends. For the CDR3, the DNA is TGTGCCTGCCGAAGGGCAGGGTGGGATGGCTACACCTTC. Protein product: CACRRAGWDGYTF.

This chain joins TRBV12-3 or TRBV12-4 and TRBJ2-7; weak D call: TRBD1 (6 bases). Trimming stripped 1 base from V and 2 bases from J, with 12 bases between. The CDR3 covers 15 residues. In DNA, the CDR3 is TGTGCCAGCAGTTTAGATCAGGGGCCGACCTACGAGCAGTACTTC. Protein product: CASSLDQGPTYEQYF.

This clonotype was seen many times. The genes are TRBV18 and TRBJ2-7; 8 bases map to TRBD2. This CDR3 contains 14 residues. From germline, CDR1 is KGHSH and CDR2 LQKENI. V shed 2 bases, J shed 4 bases, and the junction held 4 bases outside the gene matches. CDR3 DNA sequence: TGTGCCAGCTCACCAGTCGGGAGGGGGTACGAGCAGTACTTC. Translating it yields CASSPVGRGYEQYF.

The chain is built from TRBV4-3 and TRBJ2-5; D ambiguous. Per germline, CDR1 LGHNA and CDR2 YSLEER. CDR3 length: 15 amino acids. The V gene lost 0 bases and the J gene lost 2 bases, with 10 bases spanning the gap. CDR3 in DNA: TGCGCCAGCAGCCAAGATTCCACAACTCAAGAGACCCAGTACTTC. This gives the protein CASSQDSTTQETQYF.

This chain links TRBV12-3 or TRBV12-4 with TRBJ2-3; D uncertain. V was shortened by 3 bases and J by 2 bases, with 6 bases between the two germline ends. The CDR3 runs to 13 residues. The CDR3 DNA is TGTGCCAGCAGTTTTGACAACACAGATACGCAGTATTTT. It specifies CASSFDNTDTQYF.

This chain uses TRBV27 with TRBJ2-4; D call uncertain. The CDR3 consists of 15 residues. The germline gives CDR1 MNHEY, CDR2 SMNVEV (reference sequence). The V and J ends lost 2 bases and 4 bases respectively, with 12 bases between them. CDR3 protein: CASSLSSGTKNIQYF. The CDR3 region has the DNA TGTGCCAGCAGTTTAAGTTCAGGAACTAAAAACATTCAGTACTTC.

V usage is TRBV20-1 and J usage is TRBJ2-1, with a possible D match to TRBD2 (6 bases). This CDR3 has 14 amino acids. Trimming stripped 2 bases from V and 4 bases from J, with 12 bases between. Germline-derived CDR1 and CDR2 are DFQATT and SNEGSKA (reference sequence). The CDR3 DNA follows: TGCAGTGCTAGACAAGCGGGCCTATACAATGAGCAGTTCTTC. Translated, it gives CSARQAGLYNEQFF.